A single sample is the source of the 9 T cell receptor beta chains below, sequenced in a study of Graves' ophthalmopathy and Graves' hyperthyroidism. Scientists amplified the TCR beta CDR3 regions from RNA transcripts. Second-round multiplex PCR came after a first-round RT-PCR that employed HTBI primers. TCRdb independently ran MiXCR on the multiplex PCR reads; one entry per CDR3 protein. The table lists 200,000 to 250,000 distinct CDR3 sequences, 20% to 25% of them singletons. Sample: peripheral blood. The receptors come from a woman aged 50 to 60 with Graves' ophthalmopathy.

This clonotype has at least ten counts. This sequence joins TRBV6-2 or TRBV6-3 and TRBJ2-7, with 12 bases lining up with TRBD2. This CDR3 spans 17 amino acids. The V segment lost 2 bases and the J segment 2 bases; nucleotides outside the gene matches: 7. Germline loops: CDR1 MNHEY, CDR2 SVGEGT. The CDR3 protein is CASSYPVGLAGTYEQYF. Written as DNA, the CDR3 is TGTGCCAGCAGTTACCCCGTCGGACTAGCGGGAACCTACGAGCAGTACTTC.

This clonotype occurred many times. The chain joins TRBV6-1 to TRBJ2-2; 10 positions agree with TRBD2. Germline lookup yields CDR1 MNHNS and CDR2 SASEGT. The ends lost 6 bases at V and 1 base at J; junction bases unmatched: 5. The CDR3 spans 16 residues. Written as DNA, the CDR3 is TGTGCCAGCAGCCCCGGACTAGCGGTGAACACCGGGGAGCTGTTTTTT. This translates into CASSPGLAVNTGELFF.

The chain is built from TRBV6-5 and TRBJ1-1; D ambiguous. Germline values: CDR1 MNHEY, CDR2 SVGAGI. The V end was cut by 2 bases, the J end by 8 bases, with 9 bases between. The CDR3 covers 12 residues. The CDR3 loop reads CASSYPGVEAFF. CDR3 sequence (DNA): TGTGCCAGCAGTTACCCAGGCGTAGAAGCTTTCTTT.

This clonotype has a single count. The CDR3 reads CASTPMTDRYSNQPQHF. The CDR3 region has the DNA TGTGCCAGCACCCCTATGACTGACAGATATAGCAATCAGCCCCAGCATTTT. The V gene is TRBV28, the J gene TRBJ1-5; D perhaps matches TRBD1 (5 bases). Germline V gives CDR1 MDHEN, CDR2 SYDVKM. The CDR3 length is 17 residues. The ends were cut back, 7 bases at V and 0 bases at J, with 19 bases in the middle.

The chain couples TRBV24-1 to TRBJ2-5, with D tentatively TRBD2 (5 bases). Trimming removed 3 bases at V and 0 bases at J, with 10 bases between. The CDR3 loop spans 15 amino acids. Germline CDR1 KGHDR, CDR2 SFDVKD. The CDR3 region is CATSDHGEYQETQYF. The DNA of the CDR3 is TGTGCCACCAGTGATCACGGGGAATACCAAGAGACCCAGTACTTC.

This clonotype was detected ten times or more. V is TRBV7-8 and J is TRBJ2-7; 7 bases are a match to TRBD2. From germline, CDR1 is SGHVS and CDR2 FQNEAQ. Losses at the gene ends were 5 bases for V and 5 bases for J; bases not matched to a gene: 18. This CDR3 has 17 residues. The CDR3 reads CASSPPLGRGLGDEQYF. The DNA of the CDR3 is TGTGCCAGCAGCCCCCCCCTGGGGAGGGGATTAGGGGACGAGCAGTACTTC. The variable domain in full, with the rest retrieved from reference TRBV7-8 and TRBJ2-7, is GAGVSQSPRYKVAKRGQDVALRCDPISGHVSLFWYQQALGQGPEFLTYFQNEAQLDKSGLPSDRFFAERPEGSVSTLKIQRTQQEDSAVYLCASSPPLGRGLGDEQYFGPGTRLTVT.

This clonotype occurred many times. The gene calls are TRBV11-1 and TRBJ2-5; D gene unclear. Germline V gene sequence: CDR1 SGHAT, CDR2 FQDESV (reference sequence). Trimming took off 5 bases at V and 7 bases at J, with 14 bases between the two ends. This CDR3 is built from 13 residues. The CDR3 region has the DNA TGTGCCAGCAGCCTGGGGATGAAAGGGACCCAGTACTTC. This gives the protein CASSLGMKGTQYF.

The rearrangement uses TRBV12-3 or TRBV12-4 and TRBJ2-5; D possibly uses TRBD1 or TRBD2 (5 bases each). V dropped 4 bases and J dropped 5 bases, with 11 bases sitting between them. The CDR3 consists of 13 residues. The DNA for the CDR3 is TGTGCCAGCAGTTCGGGACCCCGTGAGACCCAGTACTTC. It specifies CASSSGPRETQYF.

There are many counts of this clonotype. The genes are TRBV25-1 and TRBJ2-7; 7 nucleotides line up with TRBD2. V shed 4 bases, J shed 3 bases, and the junction held 12 bases outside the gene matches. The germline CDR1 and CDR2 sequences are MGHDK and SYGVNS. This CDR3 contains 16 residues. This CDR3 is CASSGSWGGVNYEQYF. The CDR3 nucleotides are TGTGCCAGCAGTGGAAGTTGGGGGGGAGTTAACTACGAGCAGTACTTC.